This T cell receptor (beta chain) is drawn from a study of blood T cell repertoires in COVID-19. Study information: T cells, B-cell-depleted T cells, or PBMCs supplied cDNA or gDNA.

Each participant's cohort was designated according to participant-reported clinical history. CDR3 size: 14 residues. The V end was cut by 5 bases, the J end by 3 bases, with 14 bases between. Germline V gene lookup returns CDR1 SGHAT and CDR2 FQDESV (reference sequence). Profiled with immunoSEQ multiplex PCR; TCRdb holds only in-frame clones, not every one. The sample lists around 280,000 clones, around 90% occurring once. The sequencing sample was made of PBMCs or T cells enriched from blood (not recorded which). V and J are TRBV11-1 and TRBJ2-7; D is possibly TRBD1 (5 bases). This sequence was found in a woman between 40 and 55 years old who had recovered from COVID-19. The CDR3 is CASSPGILDYEQYF. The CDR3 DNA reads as TGTGCCAGCAGCCCAGGGATTCTGGACTACGAGCAGTACTTC.